One T cell receptor (beta chain) is described in this entry. A second PCR, run for roughly 7 to 12 cycles, used a sample-barcoded 5' primer plus a J-beta primer mix. TCRdb reprocessed the 5' RACE reads via MiXCR and lists one record per CDR3 protein. The data hold fewer than 600,000 distinct CDR3 sequences, with roughly a quarter observed a single time. The data belong to a study of blood T cells in healthy people across ages. The V and J ends lost 5 bases and 3 bases respectively, with 10 bases between them. CDR3 length equals 12 residues. Germline V gene data show CDR1 as SQVTM and CDR2 as ANQGSEA. These same records also appear under a second study, on T cells of mothers and their children.

The source material was blood. The rearrangement uses TRBV29-1 and TRBJ2-5; D perhaps matches TRBD2 (6 bases). This sequence originates from a boy aged 2-9 years in good health. In DNA, the CDR3 is TGCAGCGTTTCAGTAGCGGAAGAGACCCAGTACTTC. Residues: CSVSVAEETQYF.